This entry is about one T cell receptor beta chain. Its specificity is unknown. Libraries for TCRalpha and TCRbeta carried sample barcodes and unique molecular identifiers via 5'RACE. TCRdb re-analysed the 5' RACE reads in MiXCR, keeping a single row per CDR3 protein. The table shows some 300,000 distinct CDR3 sequences, with less than 20% occurring only once. This sample was included in a study of T-cell memory formation after mild COVID-19. Overall study: Among the donors, TCR clusters were largely specific to each donor. Overall study findings and caveats: Cross-reactive memory seemingly joined, as some responding clones were found in pre-infection memory. Mostly located in CM and EM were contracting CD4+ clones, with contracting CD8+ clones located in EMRA.

The germline V and J ends were trimmed by 0 bases and 10 bases, with 18 bases remaining between them. The CDR3 covers 15 residues. CDR1 is SGHRS and CDR2 is YFSETQ in the germline V gene. This receptor was identified in a young man who had mild COVID-19 (a few samples of this study predate the infection). Cell type and time point are not known. The chain is built from TRBV5-1 and TRBJ2-3; D gene unclear. The sequenced sample was PBMCs or a T cell subset sorted from them (not recorded which). Written as DNA, the CDR3 is TGCGCCAGCAGCTTGGATGGCGGCAGACTGAACGCGCAGTATTTT. Translation gives CASSLDGGRLNAQYF. The entire variable domain, with the rest obtained from reference TRBV5-1 and TRBJ2-3, is as follows: KAGVTQTPRYLIKTRGQQVTLSCSPISGHRSVSWYQQTPGQGLQFLFEYFSETQRNKGNFPGRFSGRQFSNSRSEMNVSTLELGDSALYLCASSLDGGRLNAQYFGPGTRLTVL.